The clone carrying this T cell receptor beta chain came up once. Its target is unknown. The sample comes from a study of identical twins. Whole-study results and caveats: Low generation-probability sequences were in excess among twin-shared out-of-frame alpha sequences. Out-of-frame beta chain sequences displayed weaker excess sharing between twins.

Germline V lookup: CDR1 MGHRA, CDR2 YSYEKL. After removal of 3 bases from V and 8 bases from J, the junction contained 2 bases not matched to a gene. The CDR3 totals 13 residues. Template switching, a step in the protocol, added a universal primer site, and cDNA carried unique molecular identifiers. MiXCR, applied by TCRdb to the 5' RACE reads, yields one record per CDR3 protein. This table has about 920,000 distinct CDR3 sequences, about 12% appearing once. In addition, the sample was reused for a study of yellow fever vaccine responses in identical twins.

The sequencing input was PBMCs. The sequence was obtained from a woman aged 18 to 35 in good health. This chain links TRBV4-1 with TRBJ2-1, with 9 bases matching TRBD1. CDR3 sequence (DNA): TGCGCCAGCAGCCAGGGACAGGGCTATGAGCAGTTCTTC. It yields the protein CASSQGQGYEQFF.